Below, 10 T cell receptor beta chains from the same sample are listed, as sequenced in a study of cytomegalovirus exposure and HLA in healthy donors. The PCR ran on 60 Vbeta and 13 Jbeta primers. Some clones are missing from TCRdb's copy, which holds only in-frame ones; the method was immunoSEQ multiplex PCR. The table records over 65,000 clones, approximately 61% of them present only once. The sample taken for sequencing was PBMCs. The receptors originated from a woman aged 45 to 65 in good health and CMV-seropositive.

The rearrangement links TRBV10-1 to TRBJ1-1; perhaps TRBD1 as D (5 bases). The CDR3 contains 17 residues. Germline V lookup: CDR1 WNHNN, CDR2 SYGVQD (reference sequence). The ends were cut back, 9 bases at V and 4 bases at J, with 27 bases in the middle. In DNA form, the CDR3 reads TGCGCCAGTTACCTGGGGGGAATAAGCAAACGGGGCACTGAAGCTTTCTTT. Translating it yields CASYLGGISKRGTEAFF.

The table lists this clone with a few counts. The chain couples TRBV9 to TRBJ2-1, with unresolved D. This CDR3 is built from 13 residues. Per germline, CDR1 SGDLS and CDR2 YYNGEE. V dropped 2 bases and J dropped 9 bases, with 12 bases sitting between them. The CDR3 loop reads CASSVRFSGEQFF. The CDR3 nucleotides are TGTGCCAGCAGCGTCCGTTTCTCGGGTGAGCAGTTCTTC.

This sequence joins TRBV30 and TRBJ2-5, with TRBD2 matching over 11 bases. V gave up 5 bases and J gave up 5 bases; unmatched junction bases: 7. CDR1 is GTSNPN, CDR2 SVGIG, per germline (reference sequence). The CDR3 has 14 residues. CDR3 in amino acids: CAWGGTSGGETQYF. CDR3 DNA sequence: TGTGCCTGGGGGGGCACTAGCGGGGGCGAGACCCAGTACTTC.

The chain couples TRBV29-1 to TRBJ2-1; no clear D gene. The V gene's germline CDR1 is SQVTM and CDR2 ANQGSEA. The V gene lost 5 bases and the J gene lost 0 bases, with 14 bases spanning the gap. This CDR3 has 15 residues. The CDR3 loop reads CSVLAGKSSYNEQFF. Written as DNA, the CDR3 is TGCAGCGTTTTAGCTGGCAAAAGCTCCTACAATGAGCAGTTCTTC.

The CDR3 region is CAIRGSSTGELFF. In nucleotides, the CDR3 is TGTGCCATCCGGGGGAGTTCTACCGGGGAGCTGTTTTTT. The rearrangement uses TRBV28 and TRBJ2-2, with D perhaps TRBD2 (6 bases). The V gene's germline CDR1 is MDHEN and CDR2 SYDVKM. V was clipped by 10 bases and J by 5 bases, with 14 bases between them. The CDR3 is 13 residues long.

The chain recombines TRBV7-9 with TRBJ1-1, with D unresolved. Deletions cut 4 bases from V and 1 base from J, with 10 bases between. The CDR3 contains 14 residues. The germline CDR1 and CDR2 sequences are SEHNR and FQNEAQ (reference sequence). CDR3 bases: TGTGCCAGCAGCTACTCCGCGGAGAACACTGAAGCTTTCTTT. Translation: CASSYSAENTEAFF.

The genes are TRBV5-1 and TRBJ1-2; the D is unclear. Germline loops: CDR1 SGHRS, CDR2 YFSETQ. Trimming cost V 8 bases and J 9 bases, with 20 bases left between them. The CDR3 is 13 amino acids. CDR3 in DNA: TGCGCCAGTACCGGGTTCGGTTCGGGTCGCTACACCTTC. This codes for CASTGFGSGRYTF.

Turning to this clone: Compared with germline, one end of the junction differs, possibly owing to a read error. The CDR3 here is CSSSLGEGRSGANVLTF. DNA of the CDR3: TGTTCCAGCAGCTTAGGGGAGGGCCGCTCTGGGGCCAACGTCCTGACTTTC. The V call is TRBV7-9, the J call TRBJ2-6; 7 bases are shared with TRBD2. CDR1 and CDR2 (germline): SEHNR, FQNEAQ (reference sequence). The CDR3 runs to 17 residues.

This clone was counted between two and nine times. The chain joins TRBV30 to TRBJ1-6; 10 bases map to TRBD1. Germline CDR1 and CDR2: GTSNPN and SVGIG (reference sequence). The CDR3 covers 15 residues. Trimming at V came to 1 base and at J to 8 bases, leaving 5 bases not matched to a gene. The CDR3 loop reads CAWSGWDRGYSPLHF. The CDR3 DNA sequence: TGTGCCTGGAGTGGATGGGACAGGGGTTATTCACCCCTCCACTTT. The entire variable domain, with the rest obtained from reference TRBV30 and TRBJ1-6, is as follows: SQTIHQWPATLVQPVGSPLSLECTVEGTSNPNLYWYRQAAGRGLQLLFYSVGIGQISSEVPQNLSASRPQDRQFILSSKKLLLSDSGFYLCAWSGWDRGYSPLHFGNGTRLTVT.

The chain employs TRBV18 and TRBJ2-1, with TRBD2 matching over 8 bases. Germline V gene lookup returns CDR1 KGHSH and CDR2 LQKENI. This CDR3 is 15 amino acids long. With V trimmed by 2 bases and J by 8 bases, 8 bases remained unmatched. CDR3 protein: CASSPMFSGGDEQFF. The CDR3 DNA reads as TGTGCCAGCTCACCAATGTTCTCCGGGGGGGATGAGCAGTTCTTC.